Listed below are T cell receptor beta chains from one sample, sequenced in a study of T cell changes during pregnancy in multiple sclerosis. Libraries were prepared by immunoSEQ multiplex PCR; TCRdb keeps only in-frame clonotypes and omits some of them. The data show about 92,000 clones, approximately 92% seen once. The material sequenced was peripheral blood, taken in the first trimester of pregnancy. The receptors here all came from a female donor with multiple sclerosis, enrolled in a pregnancy study. Each CDR3 is given with its conserved first and last residue. D genes are given only for firm matches. Only some rows state a clone size, as once, few, many or a class for expanded clones.

j_call v_call d_call clone_size cdr3_nt cdr3_aa
TRBJ1-1 TRBV6-5 . few TGTGCCAGCAGGCGGGCCCACAACACTGAAGCTTTCTTT CASRRAHNTEAFF
TRBJ2-4 TRBV14 TRBD2 once TGTGCCAGCAGAAGTAGCGGGAGCGGCAAAAACATTCAGTACTTC CASRSSGSGKNIQYF
TRBJ2-2 TRBV7-2 . . TGTGCCAGCAGCTGGGTGGGGTTGCGGCGGGGGAACACCGGGGAGCTGTTTTTT CASSWVGLRRGNTGELFF
TRBJ2-1 TRBV4-3 . . TGCGCCAGCAGCCGGTTGGCTTCCTACAATGAGCAGTTCTTC CASSRLASYNEQFF
TRBJ2-1 TRBV4-2 TRBD2 . TGTGCCAGCAGCCAGAGGGGGACTAGCGGGATAGTGGATGAGCAGTTCTTC CASSQRGTSGIVDEQFF
TRBJ2-5 TRBV27 TRBD2 . TGTGCCAGCAGTCCCTCGGGCGGGAGGGTGGGGACCCAGTACTTC CASSPSGGRVGTQYF
TRBJ2-7 TRBV19 . . TGTGCCAGTAGTAAAACCGACAGGTACCTCTCCTACGAGCAGTACTTC CASSKTDRYLSYEQYF
TRBJ1-5 TRBV28 TRBD1 . TGTGCCAGCAGTTACAGGGGGCTGGGTATGGCCCAGCATTTT CASSYRGLGMAQHF
TRBJ1-2 TRBV7-9 . . TGTGCCAGCAGCTTAGAGACAGCCTCCTACTATGGCTACACCTTC CASSLETASYYGYTF
TRBJ2-4 TRBV19 . once TGTGCCAGTAGTATACTGGCCTTTTCCCCCCTAGCCAAAAACATTCAGTACTTC CASSILAFSPLAKNIQYF
TRBJ1-2 TRBV27 TRBD1 . TGTGCCAGCAGTTTAACATTTCTCCAACAGGGGTTCTATGGCTACACCTTC CASSLTFLQQGFYGYTF
TRBJ2-5 TRBV2 . . TGTGCCAGCAGGCGGGAAGCCCAAGAGACCCAGTACTTC CASRREAQETQYF
TRBJ1-1 TRBV10-3 TRBD1 . TGTGCCATCGGACAGGGGGGTCGTGAGATGAACACTGAAGCTTTCTTT CAIGQGGREMNTEAFF
TRBJ1-2 TRBV6-6 . once TGTGCCAGCAGCCCGACAGGTGATTATGGCTACACCTTC CASSPTGDYGYTF
TRBJ2-3 TRBV7-6 TRBD1 . TGTGCCAGCAGCCCGGGACAGATCACAGATACGCAGTATTTT CASSPGQITDTQYF
TRBJ2-7 TRBV2 . . TGTGCCAGCAACAGGGACCATCGCCCCTTGATCTACGAGCAGTACTTC CASNRDHRPLIYEQYF